This entry concerns a single T cell receptor (beta chain). Its antigen is still unknown. Per-base quality was not reported, and no clone a single base away is much larger than it. CDR1 and CDR2, looked up from the germline V gene (reference sequence), are LNHDA and SQIVND. Its CDR3 holds 13 amino acids, cysteine through phenylalanine. The only DNA kept is the CDR3, 39 bases in frame from the first base. The junction carries 10 bases between V and J, which are trimmed by 3 bases and 5 bases respectively. A second Seattle source provided samples from volunteer blood donors who had recovered from COVID-19. Each collaborating institution followed its own protocols to collect whole blood in K2EDTA tubes. For TCRbeta analysis, collaborators shipped samples as frozen whole blood, isolated PBMCs, or DNA extracted from either of those sample types. The data belong to a study of blood T cell repertoires in COVID-19 (dated by TCRdb to the early 2020s). Regarding the complete study: Collaborator samples came from the United States, Italy and Spain and covered acute and convalescent phases of COVID-19. The material from the prospective study consisted of cDNA or gDNA derived from T cells, B-cell-depleted T cells, or PBMCs. Deeply sampled blood TCRbeta repertoires from subjects exposed to, actively infected with, or recovered from COVID-19 were included in the dataset. A freely available public database, intended as a resource for researchers studying the immune response to SARS-CoV-2, is where the repertoires were released. The samples were drawn from two sources: the first 160 participants of the ongoing ImmuneRACE study, and 950 to 1,500 subjects contributed by 6 global collaborators. Sample metadata almost always included a de-identified subject ID, COVID-19 status, age in years and sex. Where available, HLA class I and class II types were taken from metadata supplied by the sample provider and were not determined by assay-based typing. Results and caveats for the whole study, not just this receptor: The quantity of clinical and demographic metadata differed by source and by participant and was supplied without curation.

TCRbeta CDR3 regions were amplified from genomic DNA by means of the immunoSEQ Assay, a bias-controlled multiplex PCR. The authors' analysis ran thus. The number of nucleated cells in each sample was estimated from the amplification of reference gene primers within the assay. Sequence reads were collapsed and filtered to measure the absolute abundance of every unique TCRbeta CDR3 rearrangement. For each sample, productive Simpson clonality was calculated as the square root of Simpson's diversity index across productive rearrangements. TCRdb limited this immuneACCESS table to in-frame rearrangements with V and J called. A share of clones is missing; checked studies link under half to unresolved V genes, and the rest is unexplained. The V and J calls and clone size were taken over from that table, and D and trimming were inferred from the DNA. In all, the sample holds approximately 300,000 clones, and 89% of those were seen once. The ten largest clones capture around 6% of the sample.

Input material: peripheral blood. This clonotype was obtained from a man aged 18-30 years who had recovered from COVID-19. The rearranged chain carries TRBV19 and TRBJ1-2, and TRBD1 may be the D gene, going by 6 matching bases. This receptor has the CDR3 CASSILGQYGYTF. The DNA sequence follows: TGTGCCAGTAGTATCCTCGGACAGTATGGCTACACCTTC.